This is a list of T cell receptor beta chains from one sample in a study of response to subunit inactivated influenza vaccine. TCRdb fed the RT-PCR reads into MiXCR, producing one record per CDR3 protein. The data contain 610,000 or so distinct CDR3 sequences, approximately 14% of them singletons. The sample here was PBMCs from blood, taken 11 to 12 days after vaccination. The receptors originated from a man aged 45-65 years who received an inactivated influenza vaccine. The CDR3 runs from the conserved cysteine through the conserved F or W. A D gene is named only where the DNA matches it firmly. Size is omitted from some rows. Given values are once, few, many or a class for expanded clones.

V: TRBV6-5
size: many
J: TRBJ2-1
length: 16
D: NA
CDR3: CASSYSQGTPNNEQFF
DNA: TGTGCCAGCAGTTACTCACAGGGTACCCCAAACAATGAGCAGTTCTTC

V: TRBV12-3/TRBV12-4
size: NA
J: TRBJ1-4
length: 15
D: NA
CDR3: CASSSRGGTNEKLFF
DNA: TGTGCCAGCAGTTCCCGAGGCGGTACTAATGAAAAACTGTTTTTT

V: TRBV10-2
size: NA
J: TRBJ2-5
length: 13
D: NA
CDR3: CASRRHLQETQYF
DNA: TGCGCCAGCAGGAGACACCTCCAAGAGACCCAGTACTTC

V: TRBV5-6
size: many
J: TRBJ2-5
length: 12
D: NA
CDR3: CASSRSHETQYF
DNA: TGTGCCAGCAGCCGCTCCCACGAAACCCAGTACTTC

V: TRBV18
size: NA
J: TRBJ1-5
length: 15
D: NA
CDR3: CASSPDAGRNQSQHF
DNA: TGTGCCAGCTCACCAGACGCGGGACGCAATCAGTCCCAGCATTTT

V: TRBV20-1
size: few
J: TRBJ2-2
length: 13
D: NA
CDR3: CSATSQTTGELFF
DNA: TGCAGTGCAACATCCCAGACTACCGGGGAGCTGTTTTTT

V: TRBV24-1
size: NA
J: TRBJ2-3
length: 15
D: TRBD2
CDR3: CATSPLAGGTDTQYF
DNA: TGTGCCACCAGCCCCCTAGCGGGGGGCACAGATACGCAGTATTTT

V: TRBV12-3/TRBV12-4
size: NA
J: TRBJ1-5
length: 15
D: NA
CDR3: CASSPRQVVGQPQHF
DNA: TGTGCCAGCAGTCCTCGACAGGTAGTTGGACAGCCCCAGCATTTT

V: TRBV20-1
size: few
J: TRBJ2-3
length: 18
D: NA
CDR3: CSARLSGGLARTGDTQYF
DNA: TGCAGTGCTAGACTGTCTGGAGGTCTGGCACGGACTGGAGATACGCAGTATTTT

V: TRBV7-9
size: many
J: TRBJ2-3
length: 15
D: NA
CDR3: CASSLVGTSTDTQYF
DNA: TGTGCCAGCAGCTTAGTTGGCACTAGCACAGATACGCAGTATTTT

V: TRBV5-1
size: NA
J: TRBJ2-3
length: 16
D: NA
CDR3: CASSLGVSASTDTQYF
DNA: TGCGCCAGCAGCTTGGGGGTCTCAGCTAGCACAGATACGCAGTATTTT

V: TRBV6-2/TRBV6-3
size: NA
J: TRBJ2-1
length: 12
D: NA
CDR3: CASSATSPKQFF
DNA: TGTGCCAGCAGCGCCACCTCCCCAAAGCAGTTCTTC

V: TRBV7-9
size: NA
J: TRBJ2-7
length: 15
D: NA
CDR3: CASSRLGGLADEQYF
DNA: TGTGCCAGCAGCCGACTGGGCGGGTTGGCCGACGAGCAGTACTTC

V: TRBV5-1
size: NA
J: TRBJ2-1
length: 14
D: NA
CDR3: CASSYAPGASEQFF
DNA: TGCGCCAGCAGCTACGCACCCGGGGCCTCTGAGCAGTTCTTC